The source of this T cell receptor (beta chain) is a study of regulatory T cells in long-lasting Graves disease. Time point given: newly diagnosed GD, antithyroid drugs for less than 3 months. The TCR library was prepared using RNA isolated from PBMCs. This clonotype came up a few times. Construction of TCR beta libraries relied on iRepertoire HTBI primers and on Arm-PCR targeting CDR3 regions. Each CDR3 protein is one row after TCRdb ran MiXCR on the multiplex PCR reads. Of roughly 500,000 distinct CDR3 sequences in the sample, more than 10% were seen once. A further study also used this sample, focusing on T cells in Graves' hyperthyroidism and ophthalmopathy.

The origin of this receptor is a woman aged 25 to 45 with Graves disease. Specimen: peripheral blood mononuclear cells (PBMCs), collected at new diagnosis, from a patient treated with antithyroid drugs.

The DNA for the CDR3 is TGTGCCATCAGTGGGGACTGGGACAATGAGCAGTACTTC. It codes for CAISGDWDNEQYF. The rearrangement joins TRBV10-3 to TRBJ2-7; D may match TRBD1 or TRBD2 (6 bases each). Trimming stripped 4 bases from V and 7 bases from J, with 14 bases between. Germline CDR1 reads ENHRY; CDR2 reads SYGVKD. The CDR3 consists of 13 residues.